This T cell receptor (beta chain) stems from a study of patients and donors after allogeneic stem cell transplantation. Using its own MiXCR run on the RT-PCR reads, TCRdb lists one record per CDR3 protein. The data show about 960,000 distinct CDR3 sequences, 15% to 20% seen once. CDR3 length equals 14 residues. This clonotype was found a few times. The specimen sequenced was blood, either unsorted or a sorted T cell fraction (not recorded which). This sequence originates from a human donor who was either an allogeneic HSCT recipient or a stem cell or donor lymphocyte infusion donor (not recorded which). It is not recorded whose cells these are; they may come from a transplant donor. V usage is TRBV21-1 and J usage is TRBJ2-5. TRBV21-1 is termed a pseudogene. The CDR3 sequence: CASRKAGVSETQYF. The CDR3 DNA reads TGTGCCAGCAGAAAAGCGGGAGTTTCCGAGACCCAGTACTTC.